The 2 T cell receptor beta chains reported below all come from one sample, sequenced in a study of T cells in Graves' hyperthyroidism and ophthalmopathy (dated by TCRdb to between 2019 and 2020). The library was made by multiplex PCR. The instrument given in TCRdb is Illumina HiSeq 2000. TCR beta CDR3 regions were amplified from RNA transcripts. The TCR CDR3 was subjected to a first round of RT-PCR using the HTBI primer set and the Qiagen OneStep RT-PCR kit. The public reads were run again by TCRdb, first through fastp at Q25 and then through MiXCR, and only productive beta chains were kept. Merged by CDR3 protein, the rows form single entries marked with the most common genes and DNA. The sample profile shows fewer than 250,000 distinct CDR3 sequences; roughly 17% of them were found once. In total, the top ten clones hold under 65% of the sample. Sequencing used blood. The receptors originated from a man aged 45-60 years with Graves' hyperthyroidism.

A word on this clonotype: A much larger clone lies one base from this, so it may be a read error. This chain links TRBV10-3 with TRBJ2-2; tentatively, D is TRBD2 (6 bases). Germline CDR1 is ENHRY and CDR2 is SYGVKD. The CDR3 is 16 amino acids. CDR3 sequence reads: CASSWLRDSNAGELFF. DNA for the CDR3: TGTGCCAGCAGCTGGCTCCGGGACTCGAACGCCGGGGAGCTGTTTTTT.

This clonotype was counted a few times. The chain couples TRBV10-3 to TRBJ2-1, with 10 bases that match TRBD1. V shed 11 bases, J shed 6 bases, and the junction held 4 bases outside the gene matches. This CDR3 spans 12 amino acids. In germline, CDR1 is ENHRY, CDR2 SYGVKD. The CDR3 loop is CASGQGGNEQFF. The CDR3 DNA follows: TGTGCCTCCGGACAGGGGGGCAATGAGCAGTTCTTC.